The next 30 T cell receptor beta chains were all read from a single sample in a study of T cells in Graves' hyperthyroidism and ophthalmopathy. Amplified regions were TCR beta CDR3 sequences from RNA transcripts. Researchers ran a first-round RT-PCR on the TCR CDR3 using the HTBI primer set. TCRdb reprocessed the multiplex PCR reads with MiXCR, giving one entry per CDR3 protein. The data hold about 620,000 distinct CDR3 sequences, with roughly 15% observed a single time. The sequenced sample was blood. Every receptor here comes from a woman aged 25 to 39 with Graves' hyperthyroidism.

This clonotype was seen ten or more times. In DNA form, the CDR3 reads TGTGCCAGCAGTTCACGACTAGCGGGGAGAATGGAGCAGTTCTTC. This gives the protein CASSSRLAGRMEQFF. This rearrangement joins TRBV28 to TRBJ2-1; 11 nucleotides match TRBD2. Germline CDR1 MDHEN, CDR2 SYDVKM. The J segment lost 10 bases and the V segment lost 4 bases, leaving 9 bases of the junction unmatched. CDR3 size: 15 residues.

The chain joins TRBV28 to TRBJ2-5; 7 bases align to TRBD1. The CDR3 has 16 residues. Trimming removed 8 bases from V and 1 base from J; junction bases left unmatched: 13. CDR1 MDHEN and CDR2 SYDVKM come from the germline V gene. The CDR3 DNA reads as TGTGCCAGCCGGGGACAGCCGGTGGGCCGCCAAGAGACCCAGTACTTC. Translated, it gives CASRGQPVGRQETQYF.

This clonotype was observed at least ten times. The chain employs TRBV2 and TRBJ1-4; the D is unclear. Germline V CDR1 and CDR2: SNHLY, FYNNEI. Trimming stripped 8 bases from V and 8 bases from J, with 15 bases between. The CDR3 covers 13 residues. CDR3 loop: CASGGEGGEKLFF. The CDR3 nucleotides are TGTGCCAGCGGAGGAGAAGGCGGAGAAAAACTGTTTTTT.

This clonotype was picked up many times. The chain combines TRBV20-1 with TRBJ1-1; 9 bases match TRBD1. Germline-derived CDR1 and CDR2 are DFQATT and SNEGSKA (reference sequence). The CDR3 contains 16 residues. J lost 0 bases, V lost 0 bases, and 5 bases had no gene match. The CDR3 reads CSARDPRQGVNTEAFF. The CDR3 region has the DNA TGCAGTGCTAGAGATCCCAGACAGGGGGTGAACACTGAAGCTTTCTTT.

The chain joins TRBV4-3 to TRBJ2-5; 7 nucleotides line up with TRBD2. The CDR3 extends over 16 amino acids. The trim removed 5 bases at V and 5 bases at J, leaving 14 bases unmatched. Germline V gene lookup returns CDR1 LGHNA and CDR2 YSLEER. In DNA, the CDR3 is TGCGCCAGCAGCTACAGCGGGAAGACGCGAGTGGAGACCCAGTACTTC. Translated: CASSYSGKTRVETQYF.

This clonotype has ten or more counts. CDR3 DNA sequence: TGTGCCAGCAGTTTCACAGCTGACTATGGCTACACCTTC. This translates into CASSFTADYGYTF. The V call is TRBV6-1, the J call TRBJ1-2; D unresolved. The germline V gene encodes CDR1 MNHNS and CDR2 SASEGT. The germline V and J ends were trimmed by 5 bases and 3 bases, with 10 bases remaining between them. The CDR3 is made up of 13 amino acids.

V is TRBV10-3 and J is TRBJ2-7; 8 bases map to TRBD2. Per the germline V gene, CDR1 is ENHRY and CDR2 is SYGVKD. The CDR3 is 14 amino acids. The V segment lost 2 bases and the J segment 3 bases; nucleotides outside the gene matches: 3. The CDR3 loop is CAISEGRGGYEQYF. The CDR3 nucleotides are TGTGCCATCAGTGAGGGCCGGGGGGGCTACGAGCAGTACTTC.

V gene TRBV9 combines with J gene TRBJ2-2; D gene unclear. Trimming left V 1 base short and J 4 bases short, with 8 bases between. CDR3 length equals 14 residues. Per the germline V gene, CDR1 is SGDLS and CDR2 is YYNGEE. The CDR3 protein is CASSVSPGTGELFF. CDR3 sequence (DNA): TGTGCCAGCAGCGTAAGTCCCGGCACCGGGGAGCTGTTTTTT.

The J gene is TRBJ2-7, the V gene TRBV12-5; a possible D gene is TRBD2 (5 bases). This CDR3 contains 13 residues. V was pared by 2 bases and J by 6 bases, with 11 bases between. Per germline, CDR1 LGHNT and CDR2 FRNRAP. CDR3 amino acids: CASGLLPGSEQYF. For the CDR3, the DNA is TGTGCTAGTGGTTTGTTACCGGGATCCGAGCAGTACTTC.

There are many counts of this clonotype. The chain combines TRBV6-1 with TRBJ1-1; D not certain. The CDR3 loop spans 14 amino acids. Trimming left V 6 bases short and J 3 bases short, with 14 bases between. Germline CDR1 reads MNHNS; CDR2 reads SASEGT. The CDR3 loop is CASSTPDFDTEAFF. The CDR3 DNA sequence: TGTGCCAGCAGCACACCTGACTTCGACACTGAAGCTTTCTTT.

In its sample, this clonotype was seen a few times. V and J are TRBV9 and TRBJ1-1; 7 bases fit TRBD1. The germline CDR1 and CDR2 sequences are SGDLS and YYNGEE. The ends lost 3 bases at V and 3 bases at J; junction bases unmatched: 2. This CDR3 comprises 13 residues. The CDR3 here is CASSAGTDTEAFF. The DNA of the CDR3 is TGTGCCAGCAGCGCCGGGACAGACACTGAAGCTTTCTTT.

This clonotype was seen repeatedly, ten times or more. CDR3 sequence: CAWTTGTGGYEQYF. The CDR3 bases are TGTGCCTGGACTACCGGGACAGGGGGGTACGAGCAGTACTTC. The chain uses TRBV30 and TRBJ2-7, with 11 bases aligning to TRBD1. Looked up from germline, CDR1 is GTSNPN and CDR2 is SVGIG (reference sequence). The junction had 6 bases not matched to a gene; V was cut back by 4 bases and J by 4 bases. This CDR3 spans 14 amino acids.

This sequence joins TRBV3-1 and TRBJ2-6; 8 nucleotides line up with TRBD2. Trimming cost V 4 bases and J 1 base; bases outside gene matches: 9. Looked up from germline, CDR1 is LGHDT and CDR2 is YNNKEL (reference sequence). CDR3 size: 18 residues. CDR3 sequence: CASSPRGAGESGANVLTF. Written as DNA, the CDR3 is TGTGCCAGCAGCCCCCGGGGAGCGGGAGAGTCTGGGGCCAACGTCCTGACTTTC.

This sequence joins TRBV5-8 and TRBJ1-6; the D is unclear. The CDR3 is 13 amino acids. Trimming shortened V by 6 bases and J by 7 bases, and 11 bases separated the two germline ends. Germline lookup yields CDR1 SGHTS and CDR2 YDEGEE. This chain's CDR3 is CASNVMGNSPLHF. The CDR3 nucleotides are TGTGCCAGCAACGTCATGGGGAATTCACCCCTCCACTTT.

The chain links TRBV7-3 to TRBJ2-3; D not certain. The germline V gene encodes CDR1 SGHTA and CDR2 FQGTGA. The length of the CDR3 is 13 residues. V was pared by 5 bases and J by 2 bases, with 8 bases between. The DNA of the CDR3 is TGTGCCAGCAGCCTAGAATACACAGATACGCAGTATTTT. Amino acid sequence: CASSLEYTDTQYF. The full variable domain, completed using reference TRBV7-3 and TRBJ2-3, is GAGVSQTPSNKVTEKGKYVELRCDPISGHTALYWYRQSLGQGPEFLIYFQGTGAADDSGLPNDRFFAVRPEGSVSTLKIQRTERGDSAVYLCASSLEYTDTQYFGPGTRLTVL.

There are many counts of this clonotype. This rearrangement joins TRBV28 to TRBJ2-1; 7 bases are shared with TRBD2. Germline V gives CDR1 MDHEN, CDR2 SYDVKM. This CDR3 region has 16 residues. The ends lost 5 bases at V and 8 bases at J; junction bases unmatched: 15. The CDR3 DNA reads TGTGCCAGCAGTCCCCCCTGGGCGGGGGTGTGGGATGAGCAGTTCTTC. It encodes CASSPPWAGVWDEQFF.

This clonotype came up a few times. The rearrangement joins TRBV20-1 to TRBJ2-7; the match to TRBD1 covers 11 bases. This CDR3 is built from 15 residues. Germline V lookup: CDR1 DFQATT, CDR2 SNEGSKA (reference sequence). Trimming removed 0 bases from V and 4 bases from J; junction bases left unmatched: 5. The CDR3, as DNA: TGCAGTGCTAGAGAGTTGGGACAGGGGGTATACGAGCAGTACTTC. This sequence encodes CSARELGQGVYEQYF.

On this clonotype itself: A single base separates this from a much larger clone, so it may be a read error. This chain joins TRBV7-9 and TRBJ2-1; D unresolved. The J call may be in error: the DNA end matches TRBJ2-7 better. Germline assignment: CDR1 SEHNR and CDR2 FQNEAQ (reference sequence). The CDR3 totals 11 residues. The CDR3 reads CASSSHNEQYF. The CDR3 nucleotides read TGTGCCAGCAGCTCCCACAATGAGCAGTACTTC.

This clonotype was found a few times. The rearrangement links TRBV4-1 to TRBJ2-7; D unresolved. The CDR3 contains 16 residues. Deletions cut 3 bases from V and 0 bases from J, with 15 bases between. Germline V lookup: CDR1 MGHRA, CDR2 YSYEKL. Here the CDR3 DNA reads TGCGCCAGCAGCCAGGCTACCGGGTACTCCTCCTACGAGCAGTACTTC. Amino acids: CASSQATGYSSYEQYF.

This clonotype has a handful of counts. This rearrangement joins TRBV24-1 to TRBJ1-2; weak D call: TRBD1 (5 bases). The V end lost 9 bases, the J end lost 2 bases, and 24 bases lay between the germline ends. Germline CDR1 and CDR2: KGHDR and SFDVKD. This CDR3 comprises 17 residues. The CDR3 bases are TGTGCCACCCGGATTCATCCCGGGGCTCCGTCAAACTATGGCTACACCTTC. It specifies CATRIHPGAPSNYGYTF.

This clonotype showed up just a few times. V gene TRBV14 combines with J gene TRBJ1-5; D gene unclear. The CDR3 extends over 16 amino acids. Germline assignment: CDR1 SGHDN and CDR2 FVKESK. V was clipped by 4 bases and J by 1 base, with 14 bases between them. The chain's CDR3 is CASSPHRAKSNQPQHF. The CDR3 DNA is TGTGCCAGCAGCCCTCACCGGGCGAAGAGCAATCAGCCCCAGCATTTT.

This chain joins TRBV19 and TRBJ2-1; D uncertain. Looked up from germline, CDR1 is LNHDA and CDR2 is SQIVND (reference sequence). The CDR3 runs to 13 residues. The ends were cut back, 2 bases at V and 5 bases at J, with 7 bases in the middle. The CDR3 coding sequence is TGTGCCAGTAGTATAATCTCGGACAATGAGCAGTTCTTC. Translating it yields CASSIISDNEQFF.

The table lists this clonotype with a few counts. The V gene is TRBV7-3, the J gene TRBJ2-5, with D perhaps TRBD1 (6 bases). This CDR3 is 17 amino acids long. In germline, CDR1 is SGHTA, CDR2 FQGTGA. Trimming stripped 6 bases from V and 2 bases from J, with 22 bases between. CDR3 sequence reads: CASSLGAGLQGQETQYF. In DNA form, the CDR3 reads TGTGCCAGCAGTTTAGGGGCTGGTTTACAGGGTCAAGAGACCCAGTACTTC.

This clonotype showed up many times. J is TRBJ2-1 and V is TRBV7-2; 9 bases fit TRBD2. CDR3 size: 15 residues. CDR1 and CDR2 from the germline V gene are SGHTA and FQGNSA. V lost 2 bases, J lost 9 bases, and 8 bases stayed unmatched. CDR3 amino acids: CASSLTAGGLGEQFF. The CDR3 region has the DNA TGTGCCAGCAGCTTAACAGCGGGAGGACTTGGTGAGCAGTTCTTC.

This clonotype was counted only a few times. This chain links TRBV25-1 with TRBJ2-1, with 12 nucleotides matching TRBD2. The CDR3 extends over 17 amino acids. V shed 3 bases, J shed 8 bases, and the junction held 11 bases outside the gene matches. Germline V lookup: CDR1 MGHDK, CDR2 SYGVNS. As DNA, the CDR3 is TGTGCCAGCAGTGACCCCACTAGCGGGAGGAATTACGATGAGCAGTTCTTC. Protein: CASSDPTSGRNYDEQFF.

The CDR3, as DNA: TGTGCCAGCCGGCCGTGGGGTCCTTCCACCGGGGAGCTGTTTTTT. Translated, it gives CASRPWGPSTGELFF. The V gene is TRBV2, the J gene TRBJ2-2; no clear D gene. This CDR3 comprises 15 residues. Trimming pared 8 bases from V and 4 bases from J, leaving 17 bases between. Germline V gene sequence: CDR1 SNHLY, CDR2 FYNNEI.

Worth noting for this clonotype: This may stem from a read error, because a much larger clone lies one nucleotide away. The chain couples TRBV11-3 to TRBJ2-2, with D maybe TRBD1 (6 bases). Germline assignment: CDR1 SGHNT and CDR2 YENEEA. The CDR3 consists of 15 residues. The CDR3 DNA reads TGTGCCGGCAGCTTAGATGGGGGCTACAACGGGGAGCTGTTTTTT. Protein product: CAGSLDGGYNGELFF. The complete variable domain, with remaining parts taken from reference TRBV11-3 and TRBJ2-2, reads EAGVVQSPRYKIIEKKQPVAFWCNPISGHNTLYWYLQNLGQGPELLIRYENEEAVDDSQLPKDRFSAERLKGVDSTLKIQPAELGDSAVYLCAGSLDGGYNGELFFGEGSRLTVL.

There are a few counts of this clonotype. An end of the junction differs from the germline gene, which may be a read error. The V call is TRBV7-2, the J call TRBJ2-2; D remains ambiguous. The CDR3 sequence is 16 residues long. CDR1 is SGHTA, CDR2 FQGNSA, per germline. CDR3 loop: CASGLASGVSTGELFF. The CDR3, as DNA: TGTGCCAGCGGCTTAGCTTCAGGTGTCAGCACCGGGGAGCTGTTTTTT. Full variable domain (missing parts from reference TRBV7-2 and TRBJ2-2): GAGVSQSPSNKVTEKGKDVELRCDPISGHTALYWYRQSLGQGLEFLIYFQGNSAPDKSGLPSDRFSAERTGGSVSTLTIQRTQQEDSAVYLCASGLASGVSTGELFFGEGSRLTVL.

This clonotype was counted ten times or more. The genes are TRBV5-1 and TRBJ2-7; 10 nucleotides agree with TRBD1. Germline loops: CDR1 SGHRS, CDR2 YFSETQ. The CDR3 contains 15 residues. V trimming: 5 bases; J trimming: 3 bases; junction bases outside the gene matches: 8. In nucleotides, the CDR3 is TGCGCCAGCAGTGTTGGGTGGACAGGGGGCTACGAGCAGTACTTC. Protein: CASSVGWTGGYEQYF.

In this sample, this clonotype turned up many times. The chain recombines TRBV30 with TRBJ1-1; D may be TRBD1 (5 bases). The CDR3 has 13 residues. Deletions cut 2 bases from V and 4 bases from J, with 11 bases between. From germline, CDR1 is GTSNPN and CDR2 SVGIG (reference sequence). The CDR3 here is CAWSQGDVTEAFF. Written as DNA, the CDR3 is TGTGCCTGGAGTCAAGGGGATGTCACTGAAGCTTTCTTT.